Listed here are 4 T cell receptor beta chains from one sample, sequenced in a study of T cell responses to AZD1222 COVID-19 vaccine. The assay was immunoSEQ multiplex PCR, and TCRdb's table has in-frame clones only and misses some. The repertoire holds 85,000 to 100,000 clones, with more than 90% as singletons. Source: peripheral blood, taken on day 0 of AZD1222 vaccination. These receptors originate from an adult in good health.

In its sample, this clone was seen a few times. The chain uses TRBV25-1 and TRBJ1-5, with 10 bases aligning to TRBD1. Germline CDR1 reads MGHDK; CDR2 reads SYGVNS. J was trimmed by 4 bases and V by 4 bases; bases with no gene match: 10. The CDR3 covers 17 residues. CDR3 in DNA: TGTGCCAGCAGTGGAACCGGGACAGGGGTAACAAATCAGCCCCAGCATTTT. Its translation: CASSGTGTGVTNQPQHF.

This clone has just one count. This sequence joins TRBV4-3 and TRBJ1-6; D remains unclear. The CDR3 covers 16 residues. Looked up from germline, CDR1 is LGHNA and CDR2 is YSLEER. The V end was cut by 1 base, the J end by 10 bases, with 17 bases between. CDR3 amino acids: CASSQAPPGDQSPLHF. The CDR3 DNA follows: TGCGCCAGCAGCCAAGCCCCCCCCGGGGATCAGTCACCCCTCCACTTT.

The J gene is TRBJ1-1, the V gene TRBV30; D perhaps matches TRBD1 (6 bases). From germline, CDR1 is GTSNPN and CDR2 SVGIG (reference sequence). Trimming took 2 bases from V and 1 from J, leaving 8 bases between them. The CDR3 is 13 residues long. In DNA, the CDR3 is TGTGCCTGGAGTACAGGGCCGAACACTGAAGCTTTCTTT. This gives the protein CAWSTGPNTEAFF.

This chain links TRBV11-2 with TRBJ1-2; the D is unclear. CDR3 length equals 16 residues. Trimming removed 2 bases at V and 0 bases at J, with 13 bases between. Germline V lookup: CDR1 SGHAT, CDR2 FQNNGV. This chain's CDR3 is CASSLSPGPTNYGYTF. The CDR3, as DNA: TGTGCCAGCAGCTTATCCCCAGGCCCCACTAACTATGGCTACACCTTC.